This T cell receptor beta chain was recorded in a study of T cells in tuberculosis. Study-level results: Low-affinity CD1B-GMM tetramer-binding T cells may have been missed.

After thawing and overnight rest, PBMC were stained with GMM-loaded CD1B tetramer, viability dye and anti-CD3 for sorting. C32 glucose monomycolate from Rhodococcus equi was loaded onto the CD1B tetramers. Clones were sequenced by immunoSEQ multiplex PCR, and TCRdb holds only the in-frame ones, with some missing. The sample includes approximately 58,000 clones, roughly 88% seen only once; the top ten take 20% to 25%. The length of the CDR3 is 15 residues. The V end was cut by 1 base, the J end by 0 bases, with 10 bases between. CDR1 and CDR2 (germline): SGHRS, YFSETQ. The receptor's source is an adult woman with latent tuberculosis. The chain uses TRBV5-1 and TRBJ1-1; a possible D gene is TRBD1 (6 bases). Sequencing was carried out using CD1b-GMM tetramer-negative cells sorted from PBMCs. The CDR3 DNA reads as TGCGCCAGCAGCTTGACAGGGTTCATGAACACTGAAGCTTTCTTT. This encodes CASSLTGFMNTEAFF.